The 5 T cell receptor beta chains listed next were all sequenced from one sample in a study of blood T cells in healthy people across ages. The authors ran a second PCR of about 7 to 12 cycles using a sample-barcoded 5' primer and a J-beta primer mix. Via MiXCR, TCRdb re-called the 5' RACE reads, giving one row per CDR3 protein. The profile covers about 2 million distinct CDR3 sequences, with 49% appearing a single time and roughly 2% taken by the ten largest. Sequenced material: blood. Source of these receptors: a woman between 40 and 55 years old in good health.

The chain carries TRBV7-9 and TRBJ2-1; D gene unclear. Germline V CDR1 and CDR2: SEHNR, FQNEAQ (reference sequence). The V gene lost 3 bases and the J gene lost 8 bases, with 11 bases spanning the gap. The CDR3 runs 13 residues. The CDR3 spells CASSFLMIDEQFF. CDR3 bases: TGTGCCAGCAGCTTTCTCATGATCGATGAGCAGTTCTTC.

The chain joins TRBV20-1 to TRBJ1-4; no clear D gene. The CDR3 spans 11 residues. Germline loops: CDR1 DFQATT, CDR2 SNEGSKA (reference sequence). Trimming cost V 8 bases and J 7 bases, with 11 bases left between them. CDR3 coding DNA: TGCAGTACAAAACGCTCTGAAAAACTGTTTTTT. Its translation: CSTKRSEKLFF.

This chain uses TRBV29-1 with TRBJ2-5; D not resolved. This CDR3 comprises 13 residues. V gave up 6 bases and J gave up 0 bases, with 11 bases separating them. In germline, CDR1 is SQVTM, CDR2 ANQGSEA. This chain's CDR3 is CSVRTEHQETQYF. The CDR3 nucleotides read TGCAGCGTCCGGACGGAGCACCAAGAGACCCAGTACTTC.

The chain joins TRBV9 to TRBJ2-3, with no clear D. CDR1 and CDR2 from the germline V gene are SGDLS and YYNGEE. V was clipped by 0 bases and J by 1 base, with 12 bases between them. The CDR3 runs 16 residues. The CDR3 is CASSVGGAKGTDTQYF. CDR3 coding DNA: TGTGCCAGCAGCGTAGGCGGAGCGAAGGGCACAGATACGCAGTATTTT.

There are a few counts of this clonotype. The chain couples TRBV11-2 to TRBJ2-6; D is possibly TRBD2 (6 bases). Germline values: CDR1 SGHAT, CDR2 FQNNGV. This CDR3 is built from 17 residues. Trimming left V 6 bases short and J 4 bases short, with 19 bases between. The CDR3 nucleotides are TGTGCCAGCAGTTCCCCCGGGGGAACCAGGGGGGCCAACGTCCTGACTTTC. As protein: CASSSPGGTRGANVLTF. Full variable domain (rest looked up from reference TRBV11-2 and TRBJ2-6): EAGVAQSPRYKIIEKRQSVAFWCNPISGHATLYWYQQILGQGPKLLIQFQNNGVVDDSQLPKDRFSAERLKGVDSTLKIQPAKLEDSAVYLCASSSPGGTRGANVLTFGAGSRLTVL.